The next 3 T cell receptor beta chains were all read from a single sample in a study of Graves' ophthalmopathy and Graves' hyperthyroidism. Transcripts of RNA were the source for amplifying TCR beta CDR3 regions. HTBI primers primed a first-round RT-PCR, and a second-round multiplex PCR followed. TCRdb processed the multiplex PCR reads anew with MiXCR; each CDR3 protein has one entry. The sample contains 450,000 or so distinct CDR3 sequences, under 15% of which appear only once. Material for sequencing was blood. The receptors stem from a woman aged 25 to 39 with Graves' ophthalmopathy.

This clonotype has only one observation. Since a much larger clone is just one base distant, this may be a read error. The V call is TRBV6-1, the J call TRBJ2-7; maybe TRBD1 (5 bases). Deletions cut 1 base from V and 8 bases from J, with 21 bases between. This CDR3 contains 16 residues. CDR1 and CDR2 (germline): MNHNS, SASEGT. This CDR3 is CASSEVSRVRGEKQYV. The DNA of the CDR3 is TGTGCCAGCAGTGAAGTTTCCAGGGTACGAGGCGAGAAGCAGTACGTC.

This clonotype was seen repeatedly, ten times or more. V usage is TRBV5-1 and J usage is TRBJ1-1; 7 bases are a match to TRBD1. The V segment lost 3 bases and the J segment 0 bases; nucleotides outside the gene matches: 5. CDR1 and CDR2 from the germline V gene are SGHRS and YFSETQ. The CDR3 has 15 residues. CDR3 region: CASSSGQPMNTEAFF. The CDR3 nucleotides read TGCGCCAGCAGCTCGGGACAGCCCATGAACACTGAAGCTTTCTTT.

In this sample, this clonotype turned up many times. The V gene is TRBV11-2, the J gene TRBJ1-1; TRBD1 is a possible D gene (5 bases). From germline, CDR1 is SGHAT and CDR2 FQNNGV. The CDR3 totals 14 residues. Trimming took off 2 bases at V and 4 bases at J, with 11 bases between the two ends. Here the CDR3 DNA reads TGTGCCAGCAGCTTATCAGGGATTGGCACTGAAGCTTTCTTT. Its translation: CASSLSGIGTEAFF. The complete variable domain, with remaining parts taken from reference TRBV11-2 and TRBJ1-1, reads EAGVAQSPRYKIIEKRQSVAFWCNPISGHATLYWYQQILGQGPKLLIQFQNNGVVDDSQLPKDRFSAERLKGVDSTLKIQPAKLEDSAVYLCASSLSGIGTEAFFGQGTRLTVV.